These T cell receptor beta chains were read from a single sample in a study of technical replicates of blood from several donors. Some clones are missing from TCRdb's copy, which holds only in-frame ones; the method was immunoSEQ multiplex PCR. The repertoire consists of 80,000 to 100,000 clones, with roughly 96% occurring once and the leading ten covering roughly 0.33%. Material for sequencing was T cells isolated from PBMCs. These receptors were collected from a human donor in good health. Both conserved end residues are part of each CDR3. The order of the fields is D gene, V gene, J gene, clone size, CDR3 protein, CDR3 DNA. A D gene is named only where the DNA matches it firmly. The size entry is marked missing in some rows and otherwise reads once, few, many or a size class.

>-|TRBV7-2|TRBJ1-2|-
CASSLVITGLDGYTF
TGTGCCAGCAGCTTAGTAATTACAGGGCTGGATGGCTACACCTTC
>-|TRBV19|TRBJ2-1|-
CASSTTRRNEQFF
TGTGCCAGTAGTACGACTAGGCGGAATGAGCAGTTCTTC
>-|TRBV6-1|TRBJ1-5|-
CASRDRYSNQPQHF
TGTGCCAGCAGAGACAGATATAGCAATCAGCCCCAGCATTTT
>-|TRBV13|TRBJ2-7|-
CASSLGSRANEQYF
TGTGCCAGCAGCTTAGGATCCAGGGCGAACGAGCAGTACTTC
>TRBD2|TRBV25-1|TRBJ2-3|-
CASSARGTSGRNTQYF
TGTGCCAGCAGTGCCCGTGGGACTAGCGGGAGGAATACGCAGTATTTT
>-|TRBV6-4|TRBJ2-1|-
CASSDWTKNNEQFF
TGTGCCAGCAGTGATTGGACAAAAAACAATGAGCAGTTCTTC
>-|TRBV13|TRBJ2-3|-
CVSSLGYTDTQYF
TGTGTCAGCAGCTTAGGGTACACAGATACGCAGTATTTT
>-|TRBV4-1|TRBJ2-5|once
CASSQEELAGWETQYF
TGCGCCAGCAGCCAAGAGGAGCTGGCGGGATGGGAGACCCAGTACTTC
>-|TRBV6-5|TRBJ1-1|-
CASSKGTEAFF
TGTGCCAGCAGTAAGGGGACTGAAGCTTTCTTT
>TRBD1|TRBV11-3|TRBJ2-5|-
CASSAGTGAKETQYF
TGTGCCAGCAGCGCGGGGACAGGGGCTAAAGAGACCCAGTACTTC
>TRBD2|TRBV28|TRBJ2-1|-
CASGLAGGYNEQFF
TGTGCCAGCGGGCTAGCGGGAGGATACAATGAGCAGTTCTTC
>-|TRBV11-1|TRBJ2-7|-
CASSLRAGEQYF
TGTGCCAGCAGCTTACGAGCGGGTGAGCAGTACTTC
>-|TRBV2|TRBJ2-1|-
CASSSLWLELPNEQFF
TGTGCCAGCTCCTCCCTTTGGCTAGAACTTCCCAATGAGCAGTTCTTC
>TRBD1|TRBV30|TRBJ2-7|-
CAWSRDRGVYEQYF
TGTGCCTGGAGCCGGGACAGGGGGGTCTACGAGCAGTACTTC
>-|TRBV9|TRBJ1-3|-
CASSVSRGSGNTIYF
TGTGCCAGCAGCGTTAGTAGGGGATCTGGAAACACCATATATTTT
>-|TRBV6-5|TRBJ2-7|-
CASSSRVNSGPYEQYF
TGTGCCAGCAGTTCCCGAGTAAATAGCGGACCCTACGAGCAGTACTTC
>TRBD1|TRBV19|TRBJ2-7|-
CASNRQGDNEQYF
TGTGCCAGTAACCGACAGGGGGACAACGAGCAGTACTTC
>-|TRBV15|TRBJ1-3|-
CATSRDRGSSGNTIYF
TGTGCCACCAGCAGAGATAGGGGATCCTCTGGAAACACCATATATTTT
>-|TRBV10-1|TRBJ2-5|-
CASSGALQETQYF
TGCGCCAGCAGTGGGGCACTCCAAGAGACCCAGTACTTC
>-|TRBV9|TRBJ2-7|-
CASSVDGLTAYEQYF
TGTGCCAGCAGCGTCGATGGCCTGACTGCCTACGAGCAGTACTTC
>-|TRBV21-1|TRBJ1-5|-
CASSKVGYRGPNQPQHF
TGTGCCAGCAGCAAAGTAGGATACAGGGGGCCCAATCAGCCCCAGCATTTT
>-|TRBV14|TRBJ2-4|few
CASSQDLGSQGLNIQYF
TGTGCCAGCAGCCAAGATCTAGGAAGTCAGGGGTTGAACATTCAGTACTTC
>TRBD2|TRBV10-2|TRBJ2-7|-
CASGHSGTGTYEQYF
TGCGCCAGCGGGCATAGCGGGACGGGAACCTACGAGCAGTACTTC
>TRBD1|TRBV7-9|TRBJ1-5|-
CASSQTGTGVLQPQHF
TGTGCCAGCAGCCAAACCGGGACAGGGGTACTTCAGCCCCAGCATTTT
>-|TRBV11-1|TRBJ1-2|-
CASSSFDGYTF
TGTGCCAGCAGCAGCTTTGATGGCTACACCTTC
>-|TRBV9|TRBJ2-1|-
CASSYGNHNEQFF
TGTGCCAGCAGCTACGGGAATCACAATGAGCAGTTCTTC
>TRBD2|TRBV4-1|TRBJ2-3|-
CASSHYTGTSPTDTQYF
TGCGCCAGCAGCCATTACACCGGGACTAGCCCAACAGATACGCAGTATTTT
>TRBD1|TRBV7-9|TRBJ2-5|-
CASSVNRGQETQYF
TGTGCCAGCAGCGTAAACAGGGGCCAAGAGACCCAGTACTTC
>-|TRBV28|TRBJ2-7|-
CASSYSISYEQYF
TGTGCCAGCAGTTACAGTATCTCCTACGAGCAGTACTTC
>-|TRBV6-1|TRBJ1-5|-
CASSKVQGMGNQPQHF
TGTGCCAGCAGTAAAGTCCAGGGTATGGGCAATCAGCCCCAGCATTTT
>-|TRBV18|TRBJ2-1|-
CASSPTRGGANEQFF
TGTGCCAGCTCACCTACCAGGGGAGGGGCCAATGAGCAGTTCTTC
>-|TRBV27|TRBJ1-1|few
CASSADRNTEAFF
TGTGCCAGCAGTGCGGACAGGAACACTGAAGCTTTCTTT
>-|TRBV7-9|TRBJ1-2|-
CASQGDGYTF
TGTGCCAGCCAGGGCGACGGCTACACCTTC
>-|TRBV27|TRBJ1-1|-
CASRLDRINTEAFF
TGTGCCAGCAGACTCGACAGAATAAACACTGAAGCTTTCTTT
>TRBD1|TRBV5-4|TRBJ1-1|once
CASGTGLNTEAFF
TGTGCCAGCGGGACAGGGTTGAACACTGAAGCTTTCTTT